This paragraph covers one TCR beta chain sequence. This record belongs to a study of tumor-infiltrating lymphocytes in primary liver carcinoma. The investigators made TCR beta cDNA from about 0.45 ug total RNA, using a constant-region primer. Construction of TCR beta libraries relied on three successive nested multiplex PCR rounds employing slightly modified ARM-PCR. TCRdb re-called the multiplex PCR reads through MiXCR, storing one row per CDR3 protein. The data hold approximately 330,000 distinct CDR3 sequences, with approximately 64% observed a single time. Unsorted whole blood yielded the blood RNA, and germline DNA was also extracted. Sequenced input: peripheral blood. This clonotype originated in a man aged 35 to 55 with primary liver carcinoma and hepatitis B virus infection.

Written as DNA, the CDR3 is TGTGCCAGCAGCCCCGGTAGGAGACAGGGGCCATACGAGCAGTACTTC. Encoded protein: CASSPGRRQGPYEQYF. The chain employs TRBV6-2 or TRBV6-3 and TRBJ2-7, with 8 bases aligning to TRBD1. The germline V gene encodes CDR1 MNHEY and CDR2 SVGEGT. The V and J ends lost 6 bases and 4 bases, in that order; junction bases with no gene match: 14. This CDR3 is built from 16 residues.